This T cell receptor beta chain was recovered during a study of shared clonotypes between healthy human individuals. As regards this clone: Its antigen remains unknown.

The assay was carried out at the deep level. Per the original data handling: Filtering was not the same, since immunoSEQ gave junction-only sequences without quality scores. The data were produced by immunoSEQ multiplex PCR, yet TCRdb's version contains in-frame clones alone and is incomplete. Clone size and the V and J calls come from that table; the DNA yielded D and trimming. The table lists about 680,000 clones, 73% of them singletons, with 1.5% to 2% in the top ten. Study findings and constraints: Few donors restricted represented genetic and exposure-history diversity.

It was into CD45RA+ naive and CD45RA-negative memory subsets that the CD4+ cells were split. V lost 5 bases and J lost 1, with 14 bases in between. CDR3 size: 15 residues. Germline loops: CDR1 SEHNR, CDR2 FQNEAQ (reference sequence). The V call is TRBV7-9, the J call TRBJ1-1, with a possible D match to TRBD1 (5 bases). This TCR came from a woman between 25 and 40 years old in good health. Sample: memory CD4+ T cells sorted from blood. Noted subset: CD45RA-negative fraction. CDR3: CASSRSGTGNTEAFF. CDR3 in DNA: TGTGCCAGCAGCCGGTCGGGGACTGGGAACACTGAAGCTTTCTTT.